Sequencing of this T cell receptor (beta chain) was carried out in a study of cytomegalovirus exposure and HLA in healthy donors. Trimming stripped 1 base from V and 1 base from J, with 11 bases between. The CDR3 is 15 amino acids. CDR1 and CDR2 from the germline V gene are SGHDT and YYEEEE. PCR amplification relied on 60 Vbeta primers (plus 13 Jbeta primers). TCRdb keeps only in-frame clones here, not all; method: immunoSEQ multiplex PCR. Of about 89,000 clones in the sample, around 74% were seen once. The material sequenced was PBMCs. This clonotype was sampled from a male donor in good health and CMV-seronegative. V gene TRBV5-6 combines with J gene TRBJ1-2; perhaps TRBD1 as D (6 bases). The CDR3 DNA follows: TGTGCCAGCAGCTTGCCTCGCAGGGGTAACTATGGCTACACCTTC. It codes for CASSLPRRGNYGYTF.